Below, one TCR beta chain is given with its context. Its specificity is not known. The CDR3 covers 17 residues. The data are from a study of OX40 agonist ivuxolimab in advanced cancers. About the study: The patients received agonistic anti-OX40 (CD134) antibody ivuxolimab. Each dose-escalation patient presented with hepatocellular carcinoma, melanoma, renal cell or head and neck cancer.

Prior autoimmune disease or systemic immunosuppression barred patients. Study-level points and caveats: Some patients without response likewise showed low normalized clonal expansion.

Sequencing used immunoSEQ multiplex PCR; TCRdb keeps in-frame clones, though not all of them. The sample records about 59,000 clones, about 83% being singletons. V and J are TRBV21-1 and TRBJ1-6. TRBV21-1 is labeled a pseudogene. This sequence originates from an adult with an advanced solid tumor such as melanoma, head and neck, liver or kidney cancer. The sequences come from CD4+ or CD8+ T cells sorted from blood, collected in a trial of the OX40 agonist ivuxolimab. The DNA for the CDR3 is TGTGCCAGCATAACCAAAATCCGGATGTACTATAATTCACCCCTCCACTTT. Encoded protein: CASITKIRMYYNSPLHF.